These 11 T cell receptor beta chains were all obtained from the same sample, sequenced in a study of vaccination and CD4 T cells after COVID-19. The antigens of these receptors remain unknown. The Oncomine TCR Beta short-read assay sequenced DNA from cultured CD4+ T cells. TCRdb called the PCR reads again in MiXCR, with one record for every CDR3 protein. The data contain about 15,000 distinct CDR3 sequences, approximately 48% of them singletons. Treatment indicated: roughly ten-day PBMC culture with coronavirus spike peptide pools or control peptides (ViraFEST assay). Sample: CD4+ T cells from blood, cultured in vitro. These TCRs come from a human donor who had recovered from COVID-19.

The chain couples TRBV2 to TRBJ1-1; 8 nucleotides match TRBD1. CDR1 and CDR2 (germline): SNHLY, FYNNEI. This CDR3 is built from 13 residues. V trimming: 5 bases; J trimming: 5 bases; junction bases outside the gene matches: 4. The CDR3 here is CASSWGTGTEAFF. CDR3 sequence (DNA): TGTGCCAGCAGTTGGGGGACAGGAACTGAAGCTTTCTTT.

The J gene is TRBJ1-5, the V gene TRBV20-1; 9 nucleotides match TRBD1. Germline lookup yields CDR1 DFQATT and CDR2 SNEGSKA (reference sequence). CDR3 length: 15 amino acids. After removal of 2 bases from V and 3 bases from J, the junction contained 5 bases not matched to a gene. In DNA form, the CDR3 reads TGCAGTGCTAGACCGGGACAGGGTCTCAATCAGCCCCAGCATTTT. Amino acid sequence: CSARPGQGLNQPQHF.

This clonotype was counted only a few times. The chain employs TRBV6-1 and TRBJ1-6; D unresolved. V lost 6 bases and J 8 bases, leaving 14 bases between the germline ends. CDR1 and CDR2 (germline): MNHNS, SASEGT. This CDR3 has 14 residues. The CDR3 bases are TGTGCCAGCAGCCCGGAGGACGGTTATTCACCCCTCCACTTT. It translates to CASSPEDGYSPLHF.

The chain uses TRBV27 and TRBJ1-5; D might be TRBD1 (6 bases). The length of the CDR3 is 16 residues. V lost 5 bases and J lost 1, with 15 bases in between. Germline CDR1 MNHEY, CDR2 SMNVEV (reference sequence). The CDR3 sequence is CASSTFRGISNQPQHF. CDR3 nucleotide sequence: TGTGCCAGCAGTACTTTTAGGGGGATCAGCAATCAGCCCCAGCATTTT.

The genes are TRBV6-5 and TRBJ2-5, with 7 bases fitting TRBD2. The CDR3 sequence is 15 residues long. Germline CDR1 is MNHEY and CDR2 is SVGAGI. Trimming took 3 bases from V and 5 from J; bases not matched to a gene: 9. CDR3 sequence reads: CASSYTTSLGETQYF. CDR3 nucleotides: TGTGCCAGCAGTTATACGACTAGCCTAGGGGAGACCCAGTACTTC.

The rearrangement joins TRBV27 to TRBJ2-5; perhaps TRBD2 as D (5 bases). Germline V gives CDR1 MNHEY, CDR2 SMNVEV (reference sequence). The CDR3 spans 14 residues. The germline V and J ends were trimmed by 1 base and 5 bases, with 11 bases remaining between them. CDR3: CASSLLREAETQYF. CDR3 coding DNA: TGTGCCAGCAGTTTATTGAGGGAAGCGGAGACCCAGTACTTC.

The rearrangement links TRBV28 to TRBJ2-1, with D possibly being TRBD1 or TRBD2 (6 bases each). Trimming pared 0 bases from V and 6 bases from J, leaving 18 bases between. The germline V gene encodes CDR1 MDHEN and CDR2 SYDVKM. This CDR3 has 17 amino acids. The CDR3: CASSLWGGRARGNEQFF. The DNA of the CDR3 is TGTGCCAGCAGTTTATGGGGGGGCCGCGCTAGAGGCAATGAGCAGTTCTTC.

The chain combines TRBV6-5 with TRBJ1-5, with 12 bases fitting TRBD1. Losses at the gene ends were 4 bases for V and 5 bases for J; bases not matched to a gene: 9. CDR3 length: 17 residues. Germline CDR1 and CDR2: MNHEY and SVGAGI. CDR3 sequence reads: CASSSFPGQGADQPQHF. In DNA form, the CDR3 reads TGTGCCAGCAGTTCGTTTCCGGGACAGGGGGCGGATCAGCCCCAGCATTTT.

J is TRBJ1-6 and V is TRBV11-2; the D is unclear. With 4 bases removed from V and 1 base from J, the gap between germline ends came to 11 bases. Per the germline V gene, CDR1 is SGHAT and CDR2 is FQNNGV. This CDR3 spans 16 amino acids. The CDR3 loop reads CASSSHSVSYNSPLHF. CDR3 DNA sequence: TGTGCCAGCAGCTCCCACAGTGTTTCCTATAATTCACCCCTCCACTTT.

This clonotype has just a few counts. J is TRBJ1-6 and V is TRBV28, with 7 positions matching TRBD1. The junction had 7 bases not matched to a gene; V was cut back by 4 bases and J by 7 bases. The CDR3 is 15 residues long. From germline, CDR1 is MDHEN and CDR2 SYDVKM. The CDR3 here is CASSSPTGENSPLHF. CDR3 nucleotide sequence: TGTGCCAGCAGTTCGCCAACAGGGGAAAATTCACCCCTCCACTTT.

This chain uses TRBV19 with TRBJ2-2; 14 nucleotides line up with TRBD2. The V and J ends lost 7 bases and 6 bases, in that order; junction bases with no gene match: 10. This CDR3 is 17 amino acids long. The germline V gene has CDR1 LNHDA and CDR2 SQIVND (reference sequence). The DNA for the CDR3 is TGTGCCAGTAACCCACCTCCGGGACTAGCGGGAGCCGGGGAGCTGTTTTTT. Encoded protein: CASNPPPGLAGAGELFF.